Listed here are 11 T cell receptor beta chains from one sample, sequenced in a study of shared clonotypes between healthy human individuals. Clones were read by immunoSEQ multiplex PCR, and TCRdb kept only the in-frame ones, dropping some. The profile shows about 680,000 clones, less than 85% of them singletons. Source material: memory CD4+ T cells sorted from blood. Subset defined: CD45RA-negative fraction. Source of these receptors: a woman in her thirties in good health.

There are a few counts of this clone. The chain is built from TRBV19 and TRBJ1-4; 7 nucleotides align to TRBD1. Per the germline V gene, CDR1 is LNHDA and CDR2 is SQIVND (reference sequence). The CDR3 consists of 13 residues. V lost 7 bases, J lost 7 bases, and 6 bases stayed unmatched. CDR3 sequence reads: CASTPGQSEKLFF. CDR3 bases: TGTGCCAGTACCCCGGGACAGAGTGAAAAACTGTTTTTT.

This chain joins TRBV23-1 and TRBJ2-7, with a weak D call TRBD2 (6 bases). TRBV23-1 is identified as an open reading frame with a role that is uncertain. Trimming took off 2 bases at V and 4 bases at J, with 24 bases between the two ends. The CDR3 spans 18 residues. CDR3 region: CASSQTGELPPEYYEQYF. The CDR3 nucleotides read TGCGCCAGCAGTCAAACGGGGGAACTACCACCGGAGTATTACGAGCAGTACTTC.

This clone occurred a few times. CDR3 loop: CASSERGRAEFF. The CDR3 bases are TGTGCCAGCAGTGAACGGGGTAGAGCGGAGTTCTTC. The chain couples TRBV25-1 to TRBJ2-1; D is possibly TRBD2 (5 bases). Trimming pared 2 bases from V and 14 bases from J, leaving 13 bases between. CDR1 is MGHDK, CDR2 SYGVNS, per germline. This CDR3 contains 12 residues.

The chain employs TRBV7-2 and TRBJ2-2; D is unresolved. CDR1 SGHTA and CDR2 FQGNSA come from the germline V gene. The CDR3 runs to 16 residues. Trimming left V 1 base short and J 3 bases short, with 12 bases between. This CDR3 reads CASSLVSATDTGELFF. The CDR3 coding sequence is TGTGCCAGCAGCTTAGTTTCCGCAACGGACACCGGGGAGCTGTTTTTT.

The genes are TRBV5-4 and TRBJ2-1; 10 bases map to TRBD2. The CDR3 covers 19 residues. Unmatched junction bases numbered 10, after V lost 0 bases and J lost 1 base. Germline V lookup: CDR1 SGHNT, CDR2 YYREEE (reference sequence). Written as DNA, the CDR3 is TGTGCCAGCAGCTTGGGGAGCGGGAGGGGCCTCGGATCCTACAATGAGCAGTTCTTC. It yields the protein CASSLGSGRGLGSYNEQFF.

This clone was recorded only once. The chain links TRBV5-4 to TRBJ2-1; D possibly corresponds to TRBD2 (6 bases). The CDR3 is 15 residues long. Germline lookup yields CDR1 SGHNT and CDR2 YYREEE (reference sequence). Trimming left V 7 bases short and J 2 bases short, with 16 bases between. CDR3 loop: CASHVTGVTYNEQFF. CDR3 DNA: TGTGCCAGCCACGTAACGGGAGTAACCTACAATGAGCAGTTCTTC.

The chain joins TRBV5-1 to TRBJ2-1; tentatively, D is TRBD2 (6 bases). The length of the CDR3 is 15 residues. V gave up 3 bases and J gave up 8 bases, with 18 bases separating them. Germline V CDR1 and CDR2: SGHRS, YFSETQ. This CDR3 is CASSWVAQGGDEQFF. In nucleotides, the CDR3 is TGCGCCAGCAGCTGGGTGGCGCAGGGAGGAGATGAGCAGTTCTTC. Complete variable domain (other parts from reference TRBV5-1 and TRBJ2-1): KAGVTQTPRYLIKTRGQQVTLSCSPISGHRSVSWYQQTPGQGLQFLFEYFSETQRNKGNFPGRFSGRQFSNSRSEMNVSTLELGDSALYLCASSWVAQGGDEQFFGPGTRLTVL.

The chain joins TRBV7-9 to TRBJ2-5; a possible D gene is TRBD1 (8 bases). This CDR3 has 16 residues. The germline gives CDR1 SEHNR, CDR2 FQNEAQ (reference sequence). V lost 6 bases to trimming and J lost 2 bases, with 19 bases between them. The DNA of the CDR3 is TGTGCCAGCAGATTACAGGGGGAGGGGGAACAAGAGACCCAGTACTTC. Its translation: CASRLQGEGEQETQYF.

The chain employs TRBV5-1 and TRBJ1-1, with TRBD1 as a possible D gene (5 bases). The germline gives CDR1 SGHRS, CDR2 YFSETQ. The CDR3 consists of 15 residues. The ends were cut back, 4 bases at V and 0 bases at J, with 13 bases in the middle. The CDR3 nucleotides read TGCGCCAGCAGCCCTTGGACACAAATGAACACTGAAGCTTTCTTT. It yields the protein CASSPWTQMNTEAFF.

Turning to this clone: The same CDR3 is also encoded by other DNA sequences in this sample. This chain connects TRBV28 to TRBJ2-4; 9 bases match TRBD2. The CDR3 has 14 residues. Looked up from germline, CDR1 is MDHEN and CDR2 is SYDVKM. J lost 5 bases, V lost 3 bases, and 2 bases had no gene match. CDR3 in DNA: TGTGCCAGCAGTTTTAGCGGGAGAGAAAACATTCAGTACTTC. This codes for CASSFSGRENIQYF.

The rearrangement links TRBV18 to TRBJ1-5; 9 bases are a match to TRBD1. Germline V gene lookup returns CDR1 KGHSH and CDR2 LQKENI. Trimming took 5 bases from V and 1 from J; bases not matched to a gene: 3. This CDR3 has 15 residues. The CDR3 DNA sequence: TGTGCCAGCTCAATCGGGACAGGGAGCAATCAGCCCCAGCATTTT. Protein sequence: CASSIGTGSNQPQHF.